The present entry profiles one T cell receptor (beta chain) with its context. Its target is unknown. Germline V gene data show CDR1 as DFQATT and CDR2 as SNEGSKA (reference sequence). Losses at the gene ends were 3 bases for V and 5 bases for J; bases not matched to a gene: 11. This CDR3 region has 15 residues. Combining a sample-barcoded 5' primer with a J-beta primer mix, a second PCR ran for roughly 6 to 11 cycles. Each CDR3 protein gets one entry after TCRdb re-called the 5' RACE reads with MiXCR. The sample holds 730,000 or so distinct CDR3 sequences; more than 40% are singletons and the top ten take about 20%. The sample originates from a study of blood T cells in healthy people across ages. General study findings and limits: Diversity was estimated from one million T cells, and these estimates were considered underestimates.

The TCR was taken from a woman in her sixties or seventies in good health. Sequenced input: blood. The rearrangement joins TRBV20-1 to TRBJ1-2, with 8 bases lining up with TRBD1. The CDR3 loop is CSARGNVTGGYGYTF. The DNA of the CDR3 is TGCAGTGCTAGGGGGAATGTTACAGGGGGGTATGGCTACACCTTC.